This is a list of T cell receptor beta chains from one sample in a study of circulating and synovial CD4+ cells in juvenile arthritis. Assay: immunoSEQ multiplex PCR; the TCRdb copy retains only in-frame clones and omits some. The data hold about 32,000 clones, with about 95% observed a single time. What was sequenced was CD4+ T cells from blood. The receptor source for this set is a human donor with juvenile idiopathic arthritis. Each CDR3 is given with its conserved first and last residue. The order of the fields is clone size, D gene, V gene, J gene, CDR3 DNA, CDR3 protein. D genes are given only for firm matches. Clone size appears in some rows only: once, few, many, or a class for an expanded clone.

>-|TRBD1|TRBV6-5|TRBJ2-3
TGTGCCAGTAAACAGGGGGCCTCGGGCACAGATACGCAGTATTTT
CASKQGASGTDTQYF
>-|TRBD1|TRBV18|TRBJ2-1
TGTGCCAGCTCATCCGGGACAGACAATGAGCAGTTCTTC
CASSSGTDNEQFF
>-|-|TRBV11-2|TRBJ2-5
TGTGCCAGCAGCTTAGGGCAGTCCCAAGAGACCCAGTACTTC
CASSLGQSQETQYF
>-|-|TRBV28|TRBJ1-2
TGTGCCAGCAGCTCGACTAGGCGGCCTAACTATGGCTACACCTTC
CASSSTRRPNYGYTF
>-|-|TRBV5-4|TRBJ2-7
TGTGCCAGCAGCTTGGGGTGGCGGGGAACCTACGAGCAGTACTTC
CASSLGWRGTYEQYF
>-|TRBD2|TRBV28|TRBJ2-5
TGTGCCAGCAGTCCCCAAACTAGCGGGGTAAAAGAGACCCAGTACTTC
CASSPQTSGVKETQYF
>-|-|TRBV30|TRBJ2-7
TGTGCCTGGCAGGACAGCTACGAGCAGTACTTC
CAWQDSYEQYF
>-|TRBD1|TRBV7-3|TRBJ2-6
TGTGCCAGCAGCCAAGGGGACAGGGCGTACGGGGCCAACGTCCTGACTTTC
CASSQGDRAYGANVLTF
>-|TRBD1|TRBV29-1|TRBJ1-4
TGCAGCGTTGGGCAGGGGGGCGAAAAACTGTTTTTT
CSVGQGGEKLFF
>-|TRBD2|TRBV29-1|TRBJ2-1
TGCAGCGTACTACCGGGACTAGCGGGGGACCATGAGCAGTTCTTC
CSVLPGLAGDHEQFF
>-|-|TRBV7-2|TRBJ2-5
TGTGCCAGCAGCTTGGGTTCGGGGTACCAAGAGACCCAGTACTTC
CASSLGSGYQETQYF
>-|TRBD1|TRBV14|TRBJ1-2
TGTGCCAGCAGCCCCCTGCAGGGGGCAAGGAAGGGCTACACCTTC
CASSPLQGARKGYTF
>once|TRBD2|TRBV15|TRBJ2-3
TGTGCCACCAGCAGAGACCCCGGACTAGCGGGAAGGGCAGATACGCAGTATTTT
CATSRDPGLAGRADTQYF
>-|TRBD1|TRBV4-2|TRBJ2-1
TGTGCCAGCAGCCAATCAGGGGGTAATGAGCAGTTCTTC
CASSQSGGNEQFF
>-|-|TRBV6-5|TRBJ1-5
TGTGCCAGCAGTTACTCGAAGGGGGGCAATCAGCCCCAGCATTTT
CASSYSKGGNQPQHF
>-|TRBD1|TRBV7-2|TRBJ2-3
TGTGCCAGCAGAGTACAGGGGAGATTTTCCACAGATACGCAGTATTTT
CASRVQGRFSTDTQYF
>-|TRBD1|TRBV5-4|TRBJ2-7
TGTGCCAGCAGCCGCGGGGACAGGCCAAGGGAGCAGTACTTC
CASSRGDRPREQYF
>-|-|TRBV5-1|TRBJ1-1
TGCGCCAGCAGCCCTGGTGGGCCTGGGGCTTTCTTT
CASSPGGPGAFF